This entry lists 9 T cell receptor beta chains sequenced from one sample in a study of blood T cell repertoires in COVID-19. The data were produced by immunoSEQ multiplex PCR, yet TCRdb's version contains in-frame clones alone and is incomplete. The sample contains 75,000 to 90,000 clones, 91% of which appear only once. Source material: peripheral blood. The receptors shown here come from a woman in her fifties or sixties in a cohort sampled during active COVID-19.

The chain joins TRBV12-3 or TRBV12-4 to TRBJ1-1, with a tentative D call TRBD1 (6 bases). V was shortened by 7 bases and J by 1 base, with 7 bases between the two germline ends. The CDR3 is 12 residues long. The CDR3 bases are TGTGCCAGCATACAGGGGAACACTGAAGCTTTCTTT. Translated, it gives CASIQGNTEAFF.

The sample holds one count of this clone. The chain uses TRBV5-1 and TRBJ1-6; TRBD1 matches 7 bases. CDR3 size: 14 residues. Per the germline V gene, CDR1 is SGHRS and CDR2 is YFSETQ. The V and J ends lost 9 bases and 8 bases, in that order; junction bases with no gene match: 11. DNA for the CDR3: TGCGCCACCTCCGCCGGACAGGTCGATTCACCCCTCCACTTT. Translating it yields CATSAGQVDSPLHF.

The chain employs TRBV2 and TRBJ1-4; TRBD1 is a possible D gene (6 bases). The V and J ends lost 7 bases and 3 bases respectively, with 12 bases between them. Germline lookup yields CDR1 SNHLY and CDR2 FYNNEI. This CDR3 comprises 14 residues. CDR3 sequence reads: CASKVGAANEKLFF. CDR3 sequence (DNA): TGTGCCAGCAAGGTGGGGGCGGCTAATGAAAAACTGTTTTTT.

CDR3 sequence reads: CASSPPDRGGSGEQFF. For the CDR3, the DNA is TGTGCCAGCTCACCACCGGACCGGGGGGGTTCCGGGGAGCAGTTCTTC. The rearrangement uses TRBV18 and TRBJ2-1; 8 bases agree with TRBD2. V dropped 0 bases and J dropped 10; count of bases not matched to a gene: 11. The CDR3 extends over 16 amino acids. CDR1 and CDR2 from the germline V gene are KGHSH and LQKENI.

CDR3 DNA: TGCGCCAGCAGCCCTCATATGGGGGGGTATAGCAATCAGCCCCAGCATTTT. Its translation is CASSPHMGGYSNQPQHF. This chain links TRBV4-1 with TRBJ1-5; D is possibly TRBD1 (5 bases). The germline V and J ends were trimmed by 4 bases and 0 bases, with 16 bases remaining between them. Looked up from germline, CDR1 is MGHRA and CDR2 is YSYEKL. The CDR3 is 17 residues long.

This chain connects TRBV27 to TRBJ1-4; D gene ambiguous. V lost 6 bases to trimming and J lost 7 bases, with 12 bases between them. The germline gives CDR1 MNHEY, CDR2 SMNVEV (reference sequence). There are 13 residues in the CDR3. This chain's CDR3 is CASRTLLTEKLFF. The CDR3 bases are TGTGCCAGCAGGACACTCCTAACTGAAAAACTGTTTTTT.

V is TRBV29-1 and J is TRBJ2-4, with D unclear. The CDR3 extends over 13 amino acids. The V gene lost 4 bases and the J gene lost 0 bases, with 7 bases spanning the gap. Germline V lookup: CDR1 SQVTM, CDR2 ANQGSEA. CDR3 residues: CSVVSVAKNIQYF. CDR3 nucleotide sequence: TGCAGCGTTGTATCGGTAGCCAAAAACATTCAGTACTTC.

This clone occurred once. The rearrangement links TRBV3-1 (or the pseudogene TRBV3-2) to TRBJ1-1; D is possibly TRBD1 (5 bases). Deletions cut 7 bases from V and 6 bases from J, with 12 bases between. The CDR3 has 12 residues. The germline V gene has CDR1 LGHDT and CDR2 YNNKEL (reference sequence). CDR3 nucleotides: TGTGCCAGCACCTTCGGGGGATCTGAAGCTTTCTTT. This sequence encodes CASTFGGSEAFF.

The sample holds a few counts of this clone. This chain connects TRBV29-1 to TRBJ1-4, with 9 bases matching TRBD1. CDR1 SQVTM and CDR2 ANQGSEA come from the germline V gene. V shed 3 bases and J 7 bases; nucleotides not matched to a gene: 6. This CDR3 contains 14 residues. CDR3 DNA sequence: TGCAGCGTTGATACGGGACAGGGTAGTGAAAAACTGTTTTTT. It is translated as CSVDTGQGSEKLFF.